The entry that follows covers one T cell receptor (beta chain) sequence. Its antigen remains unidentified. The data belong to a study of cytomegalovirus exposure and HLA in healthy donors. About the study: Most donors, roughly 77% of a few hundred genotyped, fell in the Caucasian-associated ancestry cluster. Study findings and constraints: In a later analysis, TCR beta V- and J-gene trimming was associated with a missense DCLRE1C variant. A later analysis showed HLA-associated TCR beta chains outstripping equally common others in clonal expansion. Among donors in an Asian-associated ancestry cluster, a later analysis reportedly found fewer N-insertions than the roughly 730-donor mean.

V was cut by 2 bases and J by 7 bases, with 20 bases left in between. The CDR3 totals 16 residues. The germline gives CDR1 SNHLY, CDR2 FYNNEI. PCR primers comprised 60 Vbeta and 13 Jbeta primers. Sequenced by immunoSEQ multiplex PCR; TCRdb stores in-frame clones only, minus some. This table holds roughly 100,000 clones, more than 65% found once. The source of this sequence is a human donor in good health. This chain uses TRBV2 with TRBJ1-2, with D perhaps TRBD1 (5 bases). Sequencing was performed on PBMCs. This chain's CDR3 is CASSEIAVGQGAGYTF. For the CDR3, the DNA is TGTGCCAGCAGTGAAATCGCGGTCGGCCAGGGTGCTGGCTACACCTTC.